The present T cell receptor (beta chain) was sequenced within a study of blood T cell repertoires in COVID-19. Trimming shortened V by 3 bases and J by 2 bases, and 14 bases separated the two germline ends. The V gene's germline CDR1 is MNHNS and CDR2 SASEGT. The CDR3 contains 16 residues. Recruits, aged roughly 18 to 95 years, lived in 24 US areas. Grouping used clinical history reported by participants in a survey and questionnaire. Donors of Cohort 3 who recovered were those that had two negative PCRs, clearance, or symptom resolution. In the original analysis: Scientists estimated how many nucleated cells there were by amplifying reference gene primers. TCRdb's table, derived via immunoSEQ multiplex PCR, lists solely in-frame clones and lacks some. V and J calls plus clone size are reproduced from that table; the DNA served to infer D and trimming. This sample has over 400,000 clones, with 75% to 90% found just once.

The clonotype originates from an older woman who had recovered from COVID-19. The chain uses TRBV6-1 and TRBJ1-5; D unresolved. The sequenced material came from PBMCs or T cells enriched from blood (not recorded which). In nucleotides, the CDR3 is TGTGCCAGCAGTGAGGGGTCAGTGGGAGGCAATCAGCCCCAGCATTTT. Its translation is CASSEGSVGGNQPQHF.